This TCR beta chain was identified during a study of beta chain features in type 1 diabetes. The wider study: Age, gender and cell yields were alike across patients and healthy donors. Across every sample, over 100 million sorted cells were examined in total.

Study-wide findings and caveats: Insertions at VDJ junctions were less frequent in type 1 diabetes patients. These patients also deleted more nucleotides at the same junctions. TCRB CDR3 length was moderately but significantly reduced in all four CD4+ subsets of Type 1 diabetes patients.

With V trimmed by 3 bases and J by 2 bases, 10 bases remained unmatched. Germline V lookup: CDR1 SGDLS, CDR2 YYNGEE. The CDR3 spans 16 residues. This clone was observed a few times. What it binds is unknown. The sequenced template was cDNA made from the entire isolated RNA. TCRdb keeps only in-frame clones here, not all; method: immunoSEQ multiplex PCR. The table records around 400,000 clones, around 15% of them present only once. The sample consisted of naive CD4+ T cells from blood. The origin of this receptor is a woman under 30 in good health. V gene TRBV9 combines with J gene TRBJ2-7; 8 bases are a match to TRBD2. This CDR3 is CASSAGGREGAYEQYF. CDR3 bases: TGTGCCAGCAGCGCGGGGGGACGGGAGGGGGCCTACGAGCAGTACTTC.